The 7 T cell receptor beta chains below come from one sample, sequenced in a study of cytomegalovirus exposure and HLA in healthy donors. In the PCR, 60 Vbeta and 13 Jbeta primers were used. The repertoire was sequenced with immunoSEQ multiplex PCR; TCRdb's copy has only in-frame clones and lacks some. The sample gives over 150,000 clones, around 85% of which show up once; about 0.9% is in the top ten. The sample was PBMCs. Receptors were obtained from a woman aged 25-40 years in good health and CMV-seronegative.

The chain is built from TRBV11-2 and TRBJ2-3; TRBD1 matches 10 bases. The CDR3 has 18 residues. After removal of 5 bases from V and 2 bases from J, the junction contained 13 bases not matched to a gene. CDR1 and CDR2 (germline): SGHAT, FQNNGV. The CDR3 region is CASSPQPMTGGTTDTQYF. The CDR3 nucleotides are TGTGCCAGCAGCCCGCAGCCGATGACAGGGGGCACCACAGATACGCAGTATTTT.

The V gene is TRBV11-2, the J gene TRBJ2-7, with 8 positions matching TRBD1. Per the germline V gene, CDR1 is SGHAT and CDR2 is FQNNGV. The CDR3 is 14 amino acids. V gave up 2 bases and J gave up 3 bases; unmatched junction bases: 3. The CDR3 bases are TGTGCCAGCAGCTTACCGGGACAGGTCTACGAGCAGTACTTC. Translation: CASSLPGQVYEQYF.

In this sample, this clone turned up once. V and J are TRBV2 and TRBJ1-3; D unclear. Trimming cost V 1 base and J 1 base, with 5 bases left between them. The V gene's germline CDR1 is SNHLY and CDR2 FYNNEI. The CDR3 is 14 amino acids. The CDR3 sequence: CASSEVSSGNTIYF. The DNA of the CDR3 is TGTGCCAGCAGTGAAGTTTCTTCTGGAAACACCATATATTTT.

The chain couples TRBV6-5 to TRBJ1-2, with a tentative D call TRBD1 (5 bases). The length of the CDR3 is 13 residues. V was clipped by 0 bases and J by 6 bases, with 8 bases between them. Germline V gene sequence: CDR1 MNHEY, CDR2 SVGAGI. CDR3 in DNA: TGTGCCAGCAGTTACTCACAGGCCCATGGCTACACCTTC. Translating gives CASSYSQAHGYTF.

V and J are TRBV5-5 and TRBJ1-2; D is unresolved. This CDR3 is built from 12 residues. Germline V gene sequence: CDR1 SGHKS, CDR2 YYEKEE (reference sequence). Deletions cut 0 bases from V and 6 bases from J, with 6 bases between. The CDR3 protein is CASSLGSHGYTF. CDR3 sequence (DNA): TGTGCCAGCAGCTTGGGGAGTCATGGCTACACCTTC.

The sample holds one count of this clone. The chain combines TRBV28 with TRBJ2-1, with TRBD2 matching 9 bases. Germline V gene sequence: CDR1 MDHEN, CDR2 SYDVKM. Trimming at V came to 6 bases and at J to 8 bases, leaving 8 bases not matched to a gene. This CDR3 contains 14 residues. The CDR3 nucleotides are TGTGCCAGCAGACCTCAGGGACTAGCCGATGAGCAGTTCTTC. The encoded protein is CASRPQGLADEQFF. Full variable domain (rest looked up from reference TRBV28 and TRBJ2-1): DVKVTQSSRYLVKRTGEKVFLECVQDMDHENMFWYRQDPGLGLRLIYFSYDVKMKEKGDIPEGYSVSREKKERFSLILESASTNQTSMYLCASRPQGLADEQFFGPGTRLTVL.

The J gene is TRBJ2-5, the V gene TRBV6-5; 9 positions agree with TRBD1. The length of the CDR3 is 15 residues. The germline V gene encodes CDR1 MNHEY and CDR2 SVGAGI. Trimming at V came to 5 bases and at J to 5 bases, leaving 9 bases not matched to a gene. The CDR3 bases are TGTGCCAGCAGTCCTAACAGGGGGCGCGGGGAGACCCAGTACTTC. As protein: CASSPNRGRGETQYF.